This T cell receptor beta chain was recovered during a study of blood T cell repertoires in COVID-19. Study as a whole: Whether acute or convalescent, the COVID-19 samples came from the United States, Italy and Spain. From T cells, B-cell-depleted T cells, or PBMCs came the material, which was cDNA or gDNA.

CDR3 length: 16 amino acids. V lost 0 bases and J lost 3, with 12 bases in between. Germline assignment: CDR1 SGDLS and CDR2 YYNGEE. Per the original data handling: Estimation of nucleated cell counts relied on the amplification of reference gene primers. Clones were read by immunoSEQ multiplex PCR, and TCRdb kept only the in-frame ones, dropping some. The DNA was the basis for D and trimming; V, J and clone size are from that table. The data contain 150,000 to 200,000 clones, less than 80% of them seen just once; the ten biggest clones take up about 14%. The sample taken for sequencing was peripheral blood. The TCR comes from a man aged 50 to 60 who had recovered from COVID-19. The chain is built from TRBV9 and TRBJ1-4; possible D gene TRBD1, 5 bases. The DNA of the CDR3 is TGTGCCAGCAGCGTAGACGTGGGGGGATCTAATGAAAAACTGTTTTTT. Residues: CASSVDVGGSNEKLFF.